A selection of T cell receptor beta chains follows, all from one sample in a study of T cell clones after liver transplantation. TCRdb's copy holds only in-frame clones and misses some; the assay was immunoSEQ multiplex PCR. The sample lists 68,000 or so clones; nearly 95% were seen once. This material consisted of CD4+ T cells from blood, taken 25 months after liver transplant. The receptors shown here come from a human patient who received a liver transplant. A subset of T cells may come from the graft donor. The CDR3 runs from the conserved cysteine through the conserved F or W. D genes are given only for firm matches. Some rows mark clone size as missing; the rest say once, few, many or name a class of expanded clone.

clone_size	j_call	d_call	v_call	cdr3_nt	cdr3_aa
NA	TRBJ2-6	NA	TRBV11-3	TGTGCCAGCAGCTTCGGGAGCTCTGGGGCCAACGTCCTGACTTTC	CASSFGSSGANVLTF
NA	TRBJ2-1	NA	TRBV6-5	TGTGCCAGCAGTTCTCTGAGCGCGGGCAATCAGTTCTTC	CASSSLSAGNQFF
NA	TRBJ2-7	TRBD2	TRBV4-1	TGCGCCAGCAGCCAAGCTGTACTAGCGAACGGTTACGAGCAGTACTTC	CASSQAVLANGYEQYF
NA	TRBJ2-2	TRBD1	TRBV5-6	TGTGCCAGCACCCAGGTCCTGAGGGGGCGGGACACCGGGGAGCTGTTTTTT	CASTQVLRGRDTGELFF
NA	TRBJ2-2	TRBD2	TRBV30	TGTGCCTGCAAATCTAGCGGGAGGGCCACCGGGGAGCTGTTTTTT	CACKSSGRATGELFF
NA	TRBJ1-4	NA	TRBV5-6	TGTGCCAGCAGCCCTTACGGAGGATCGGATGAAAAACTGTTTTTT	CASSPYGGSDEKLFF
NA	TRBJ1-2	TRBD1	TRBV11-2	TGTGCCAGCAGCCTTGACAGGGATGATGGCTACACCTTC	CASSLDRDDGYTF
NA	TRBJ1-3	NA	TRBV9	TGTGCCAGCAGCCTTACTGGGGGGTCCTACTCTGGAAACACCATATATTTT	CASSLTGGSYSGNTIYF
NA	TRBJ2-3	TRBD2	TRBV15	TGTGCCACCAGCAGAACCGTAGCGGGAGTGAACACAGATACGCAGTATTTT	CATSRTVAGVNTDTQYF
NA	TRBJ2-1	NA	TRBV19	TGTGCCAGTAGTATGGGTGGGCTAGCGAGGAACAATGAGCAGTTCTTC	CASSMGGLARNNEQFF
NA	TRBJ2-4	NA	TRBV28	TGTGCCAGCAGGGTTGCCAAAAACATTCAGTACTTC	CASRVAKNIQYF
NA	TRBJ2-3	NA	TRBV30	TGTGCCTGGAGTCCCCTACCGAGAGATACGCAGTATTTT	CAWSPLPRDTQYF
once	TRBJ1-2	TRBD1	TRBV27	TGTGCCAGCAGTTTCCAAAGGACAGGGGGATCGAGGAGCTATGGCTACACCTTC	CASSFQRTGGSRSYGYTF
NA	TRBJ2-7	TRBD2	TRBV5-1	TGCGCCAGCACCCTGGGGGGGTACGGCTACGAGCAGTACTTC	CASTLGGYGYEQYF
NA	TRBJ2-1	TRBD1	TRBV19	TGTGCCAGTAGCACGGGACAGCCCAGAATCAACAATGAGCAGTTCTTC	CASSTGQPRINNEQFF
NA	TRBJ1-2	NA	TRBV28	TGTGCCAGCAGTTTTGGGGCCAGGGAGCGTGGCTACACCTTC	CASSFGARERGYTF
NA	TRBJ2-5	TRBD2	TRBV5-4	TGTGCCAGCAGATCCGGGACTAGCGGAGGGGGAGAGACCCAGTACTTC	CASRSGTSGGGETQYF
NA	TRBJ1-2	TRBD1	TRBV5-1	TGCGCCAGCAGCTTGGACGGGACAGGGAGCTACCGCTATGGCTACACCTTC	CASSLDGTGSYRYGYTF
few	TRBJ2-7	TRBD2	TRBV4-2	TGTGCCAGCAGCCAAGATCAATTGGGACTAGGCTTTGACGAGCAGTACTTC	CASSQDQLGLGFDEQYF
many	TRBJ2-1	NA	TRBV11-2	TGTGCCAGCAGCACGAAGACCAGTTCTCGTTACAATGAGCAGTTCTTC	CASSTKTSSRYNEQFF
NA	TRBJ2-2	NA	TRBV14	TGTGCCAGCAGCCATACAGGCTTAAATCGTAGGTTGTTTTTT	CASSHTGLNRRLFF
NA	TRBJ2-5	NA	TRBV28	TGTGCCAGCAGTTTATATCAGGAGACCCAGTACTTC	CASSLYQETQYF
NA	TRBJ2-7	NA	TRBV2	TGTGCCAGCAGTGTTCCGTCCTACGAGCAGTACTTC	CASSVPSYEQYF
NA	TRBJ2-5	NA	TRBV7-2	TGTGCCAGCAGCTTCGGGATGGATGGTGGGACCCAGTACTTC	CASSFGMDGGTQYF
NA	TRBJ2-7	NA	TRBV7-9	TGTGCCAGCAGCTTAACCTCGAGCTCCTACGAGCAGTACTTC	CASSLTSSSYEQYF
NA	TRBJ2-7	TRBD1	TRBV7-6	TGTGCCAGCAGCTCCGGGACAGGGGGCTTCGAGCAGTACTTC	CASSSGTGGFEQYF
NA	TRBJ1-1	TRBD1	TRBV2	TGTGCCAGCACCCTACAGGGGAGGGGCACTGAAGCTTTCTTT	CASTLQGRGTEAFF
NA	TRBJ2-7	NA	TRBV6-5	TGTGCCAGCAGTGCGAACTACGAGCAGTACTTC	CASSANYEQYF
few	TRBJ2-7	TRBD2	TRBV27	TGTGCCAGCAGTCCCGAGGGCGGGACTAGCGCCTCCTACGAGCAGTACTTC	CASSPEGGTSASYEQYF
NA	TRBJ2-2	NA	TRBV2	TGTGCCAGCAGTGAACAGAATGCCGGGGAGCTGTTTTTT	CASSEQNAGELFF
NA	TRBJ2-5	NA	TRBV18	TGTGCCAGCTCACCACAGGGGGGAGAGACCCAGTACTTC	CASSPQGGETQYF
NA	TRBJ2-1	NA	TRBV19	TGTGCCAGTAGTATTTTTGGGAGTAAGAATGAGCAGTTCTTC	CASSIFGSKNEQFF
once	TRBJ2-7	NA	TRBV4-3	TGCGCCAGCAGCCAAGATCTTTTGTACGGGGTCTACGAGCAGTACTTC	CASSQDLLYGVYEQYF
once	TRBJ2-5	NA	TRBV29-1	TGCAGCCTTTCCGGGACGGGTCAAGAGACCCAGTACTTC	CSLSGTGQETQYF
NA	TRBJ2-1	TRBD2	TRBV6-6	TGTGCCAGCAGGCCCGGGACTAGCGGGAGGGAGCAGTTCTTC	CASRPGTSGREQFF
NA	TRBJ1-6	NA	TRBV28	TGTGCCAGCAGTTTAGGAACGGTATTGGCTTCACCCCTCCACTTT	CASSLGTVLASPLHF
NA	TRBJ1-1	TRBD1	TRBV2	TGTGCCGGACAGGGGGCGGGCGCCACTGAAGCTTTCTTT	CAGQGAGATEAFF
NA	TRBJ2-5	TRBD1	TRBV7-8	TGTGCCAGCAGCGAACCCTTCCGAGACAGGGGCCAAGAGACCCAGTACTTC	CASSEPFRDRGQETQYF
once	TRBJ2-7	NA	TRBV6-6	TGTGCCAGCACCGACAGCTACGAGCAGTACTTC	CASTDSYEQYF
NA	TRBJ2-3	NA	TRBV4-3	TGCGCCAGCAGCCAAGAACCTATAGCGGCAGATACGCAGTATTTT	CASSQEPIAADTQYF
NA	TRBJ2-5	TRBD2	TRBV5-4	TGTGCCAGCAGCTTCCGGGCGGCGGGAGGGCGAGAGACCCAGTACTTC	CASSFRAAGGRETQYF
NA	TRBJ2-5	NA	TRBV28	TGTGCCAGCAGTTTAGGTGGCAGGGCCCAGTACTTC	CASSLGGRAQYF